The 27 T cell receptor beta chains given below trace back to one sample, sequenced in a study of blood T cells in healthy people across ages. Combining a sample-barcoded 5' primer with a J-beta primer mix, a second PCR ran for roughly 6 to 11 cycles. TCRdb re-analysed the 5' RACE reads in MiXCR, keeping a single row per CDR3 protein. The sample lists about 780,000 distinct CDR3 sequences; under 30% were seen once. These data were also filed under a second study, of T cells of mothers and their children.

The sample comprised blood. The receptors originated from a boy between 10 and 17 years old in good health.

This clonotype has more than one count but fewer than ten. V is TRBV29-1 and J is TRBJ1-1; 8 bases line up with TRBD1. The CDR3 spans 11 residues. Germline V CDR1 and CDR2: SQVTM, ANQGSEA. V lost 7 bases and J lost 8; bases outside the gene matches: 6. The chain's CDR3 is CSGGQGAEAFF. CDR3 bases: TGCAGCGGAGGACAGGGTGCCGAAGCTTTCTTT.

This clonotype was seen a handful of times. The chain has TRBV20-1 and TRBJ1-6, with D unresolved. This CDR3 spans 16 amino acids. The germline V gene has CDR1 DFQATT and CDR2 SNEGSKA (reference sequence). Trimming shortened V by 0 bases and J by 3 bases, and 12 bases separated the two germline ends. The CDR3 DNA is TGCAGTGCTAGAGACGACGGACCAGGCTATAATTCACCCCTCCACTTT. Residues: CSARDDGPGYNSPLHF.

The rearrangement joins TRBV24-1 to TRBJ2-1; no clear D gene. Germline CDR1 and CDR2: KGHDR and SFDVKD. V was cut by 7 bases and J by 0 bases, with 12 bases left in between. This CDR3 is built from 15 residues. The CDR3 DNA reads TGTGCCACCAGCGCGACCCGGAGCTCCTACAATGAGCAGTTCTTC. Protein: CATSATRSSYNEQFF.

The J gene is TRBJ1-2, the V gene TRBV27, with 7 bases identical to TRBD1. CDR3 length: 13 amino acids. Unmatched junction bases numbered 7, after V lost 5 bases and J lost 7 bases. Germline CDR1 MNHEY, CDR2 SMNVEV (reference sequence). Here the CDR3 DNA reads TGTGCCAGCAGTAAGTCGACAGGGTCTGGCTACACCTTC. The encoded protein is CASSKSTGSGYTF.

This clonotype was observed a few times. The chain is built from TRBV5-1 and TRBJ2-5; 9 bases agree with TRBD1. The J call may be faulty, since TRBJ2-7 better matches the DNA end. The length of the CDR3 is 14 residues. Germline loops: CDR1 SGHRS, CDR2 YFSETQ. The CDR3 here is CASTEQGAGREQYF. DNA for the CDR3: TGCGCCAGCACCGAACAGGGGGCAGGGCGCGAGCAGTACTTC.

This clonotype was recorded at least ten times. The chain has TRBV10-1 and TRBJ2-3; D is ambiguous. Deletions cut 2 bases from V and 3 bases from J, with 3 bases between. Germline CDR1 is WNHNN and CDR2 is SYGVQD (reference sequence). This CDR3 spans 12 amino acids. The chain's CDR3 is CASSETTDTQYF. DNA of the CDR3: TGCGCCAGCAGTGAGACTACAGATACGCAGTATTTT.

This clonotype occurred once. The chain joins TRBV20-1 to TRBJ2-2; D not resolved. This CDR3 has 12 residues. Germline V lookup: CDR1 DFQATT, CDR2 SNEGSKA (reference sequence). CDR3 nucleotide sequence: TGCAGCGGAAGGGAAGGGACCGGGGAGCTGTTTTTT. It translates to CSGREGTGELFF.

The CDR3: CATKEYNEQFF. Written as DNA, the CDR3 is TGTGCCACCAAAGAGTACAATGAGCAGTTCTTC. The chain links TRBV2 to TRBJ2-1; D not certain. Germline CDR1 reads SNHLY; CDR2 reads FYNNEI. The CDR3 contains 11 residues. V lost 10 bases and J lost 4, with 8 bases in between.

CDR3 protein: CASSLDDGPYNEQFF. Here the CDR3 DNA reads TGTGCCAGCAGCTTAGATGACGGACCGTACAATGAGCAGTTCTTC. The rearrangement uses TRBV7-3 and TRBJ2-7, with D unresolved. The DNA end is a closer match to TRBJ2-1, so the J assignment may be wrong. Germline CDR1 reads SGHTA; CDR2 reads FQGTGA. The CDR3 contains 15 residues.

The chain couples TRBV29-1 to TRBJ2-7; unclear D gene. The better agreement between TRBJ2-1 and the DNA end casts doubt on the J call. The CDR3 is 10 amino acids. Germline V CDR1 and CDR2: SQVTM, ANQGSEA. This CDR3 reads CSVLETEQFF. In DNA form, the CDR3 reads TGCAGCGTTCTAGAAACGGAGCAGTTCTTC.

This clonotype has more than one count but fewer than ten. The J gene is TRBJ1-1, the V gene TRBV19; D is uncertain. The CDR3 sequence is 11 residues long. V lost 7 bases and J lost 8, with 11 bases in between. Germline CDR1 reads LNHDA; CDR2 reads SQIVND (reference sequence). The CDR3 coding sequence is TGTGCCAGTAATGGACCTATAGAAGCTTTCTTT. It codes for CASNGPIEAFF.

The chain uses TRBV7-2 and TRBJ2-4, with 7 bases identical to TRBD1. This CDR3 spans 15 amino acids. Germline V gene data show CDR1 as SGHTA and CDR2 as FQGNSA. V lost 1 base, J lost 7 bases, and 7 bases stayed unmatched. CDR3 region: CASSLGQGVTNIQYF. The CDR3 nucleotides read TGTGCCAGCAGCTTAGGCCAGGGGGTAACGAACATTCAGTACTTC.

This chain joins TRBV5-1 and TRBJ2-5; D gene uncertain. Gene TRBJ2-7 matches the end of the DNA better, so the J call may be wrong. Germline CDR1 reads SGHRS; CDR2 reads YFSETQ. CDR3 length: 13 residues. CDR3 amino acids: CASSPDISYEQYF. The CDR3 bases are TGCGCCAGCAGCCCAGACATCTCCTACGAGCAGTACTTC.

In this sample, this clonotype turned up a few times. The rearrangement uses TRBV4-1 and TRBJ2-3; D unclear. The CDR3 is made up of 14 amino acids. Germline assignment: CDR1 MGHRA and CDR2 YSYEKL. V gave up 2 bases and J gave up 6 bases, with 12 bases separating them. CDR3: CASSQTGPGDTQYF. As DNA, the CDR3 is TGCGCCAGCAGCCAAACCGGCCCCGGGGATACGCAGTATTTT.

This clonotype was seen a handful of times. V gene TRBV12-3 or TRBV12-4 combines with J gene TRBJ2-2, with TRBD1 matching over 7 bases. J gave up 2 bases and V 5 bases, and 5 bases lay outside the gene matches. The CDR3 length is 15 residues. The CDR3 loop reads CASSDGTVNTGELFF. The CDR3 bases are TGTGCCAGCAGTGACGGGACAGTTAACACCGGGGAGCTGTTTTTT.

The rearrangement uses TRBV28 and TRBJ2-3; D call uncertain. Germline V gene data show CDR1 as MDHEN and CDR2 as SYDVKM. The CDR3 covers 12 residues. V was trimmed by 2 bases and J by 5 bases, leaving 5 bases between them. The CDR3 is CASSLQEDTQYF. CDR3 in DNA: TGTGCCAGCAGTTTACAGGAAGATACGCAGTATTTT.

The V gene is TRBV12-3 or TRBV12-4, the J gene TRBJ2-7, with D maybe TRBD1 (6 bases). V lost 5 bases to trimming and J lost 3 bases, with 14 bases between them. This CDR3 has 14 amino acids. CDR3 in amino acids: CASSTTGQIYEQYF. The CDR3 DNA reads TGTGCCAGCAGTACAACGGGACAAATCTACGAGCAGTACTTC.

The V and J genes are TRBV20-1 and TRBJ2-5; the match to TRBD2 covers 9 bases. The DNA end lines up better with TRBJ2-7; the J call may be wrong. The CDR3 has 15 residues. Germline V gene sequence: CDR1 DFQATT, CDR2 SNEGSKA (reference sequence). CDR3 DNA: TGCAGTGCTAGAGGTAGTAGCGGGGGCTCCTACGAGCAGTACTTC. Its protein is CSARGSSGGSYEQYF.

This clonotype has just one count. The genes are TRBV3-1 and TRBJ1-1; a possible D gene is TRBD1 (5 bases). Germline V gene sequence: CDR1 LGHDT, CDR2 YNNKEL (reference sequence). The CDR3 has 15 amino acids. Between the trimmed V and J ends, which lost 7 bases and 3 bases, there was a span of 18 bases. For the CDR3, the DNA is TGTGCCAGCACCGACAGATCCGGGGTATACACTGAAGCTTTCTTT. Amino acid sequence: CASTDRSGVYTEAFF.

This rearrangement joins TRBV6-5 to TRBJ1-2; TRBD1 might be the D (6 bases). This CDR3 is built from 13 residues. Trimming stripped 6 bases from V and 3 bases from J, with 11 bases between. Germline values: CDR1 MNHEY, CDR2 SVGAGI. The CDR3 nucleotides are TGTGCCAGCAGAGGGACATCCCACTATGGCTACACCTTC. This encodes CASRGTSHYGYTF.

This clonotype was seen at least ten times. The chain couples TRBV3-1 to TRBJ2-4; D possibly matches TRBD1 or TRBD2 (5 bases each). V dropped 4 bases and J dropped 7 bases, with 11 bases sitting between them. CDR1 and CDR2 from the germline V gene are LGHDT and YNNKEL (reference sequence). The CDR3 has 13 residues. The DNA of the CDR3 is TGTGCCAGCAGCCGAGGGACGAAGAACATTCAGTACTTC. This translates into CASSRGTKNIQYF.

The chain joins TRBV10-3 to TRBJ2-2, with D perhaps assigned TRBD1 or TRBD2 (6 bases each). The length of the CDR3 is 21 residues. Between the trimmed V and J ends, which lost 5 bases and 3 bases, there was a span of 31 bases. Germline CDR1 is ENHRY and CDR2 is SYGVKD. CDR3 residues: CAISLIWAPEGGSRDTGELFF. The CDR3 nucleotides are TGTGCCATCAGTCTAATTTGGGCCCCCGAGGGGGGCAGTCGGGACACCGGGGAGCTGTTTTTT.

This clonotype showed up just a few times. The V gene is TRBV20-1, the J gene TRBJ2-1; D may be TRBD2 (6 bases). The DNA matches TRBJ2-5 better at its end, which makes the J call doubtful. Germline CDR1 reads DFQATT; CDR2 reads SNEGSKA (reference sequence). The CDR3 covers 14 residues. CDR3 in amino acids: CSARGTWRGETQYF. CDR3 DNA sequence: TGCAGTGCTAGAGGGACCTGGAGGGGAGAGACCCAGTACTTC.

As DNA, the CDR3 is TGCACCAGCAGCCGGACAGGATTCCACGAGCAGTACTTC. Translation: CTSSRTGFHEQYF. V usage is TRBV1 and J usage is TRBJ2-7; TRBD1, the table's D call, was not compared with the DNA. TRBV1 counts as a pseudogene. The CDR3 spans 13 residues.

This clonotype has only a few counts. V gene TRBV7-3 combines with J gene TRBJ2-2; D not resolved. Germline CDR1 reads SGHTA; CDR2 reads FQGTGA. The V gene lost 0 bases and the J gene lost 8 bases, with 4 bases spanning the gap. CDR3 length equals 12 residues. CDR3 nucleotide sequence: TGTGCCAGCAGCTTAACTGCGGGGGAGCTGTTTTTT. Protein product: CASSLTAGELFF.

J is TRBJ2-1 and V is TRBV29-1; 7 bases fit TRBD1. The J call is uncertain, as TRBJ2-7 better fits the DNA end. This CDR3 region has 14 residues. Germline V gives CDR1 SQVTM, CDR2 ANQGSEA. The CDR3 region is CSVDGARGSYEQYF. CDR3 bases: TGCAGCGTTGATGGGGCCAGGGGGTCCTACGAGCAGTACTTC.

The chain links TRBV20-1 to TRBJ2-5, with TRBD1 as a possible D gene (6 bases). Germline V gives CDR1 DFQATT, CDR2 SNEGSKA (reference sequence). Trimming pared 6 bases from V and 5 bases from J, leaving 19 bases between. The CDR3 contains 14 residues. CDR3 protein: CSAQGWGQGETQYF. The CDR3 nucleotides are TGCAGTGCCCAGGGTTGGGGTCAGGGGGAGACCCAGTACTTC.